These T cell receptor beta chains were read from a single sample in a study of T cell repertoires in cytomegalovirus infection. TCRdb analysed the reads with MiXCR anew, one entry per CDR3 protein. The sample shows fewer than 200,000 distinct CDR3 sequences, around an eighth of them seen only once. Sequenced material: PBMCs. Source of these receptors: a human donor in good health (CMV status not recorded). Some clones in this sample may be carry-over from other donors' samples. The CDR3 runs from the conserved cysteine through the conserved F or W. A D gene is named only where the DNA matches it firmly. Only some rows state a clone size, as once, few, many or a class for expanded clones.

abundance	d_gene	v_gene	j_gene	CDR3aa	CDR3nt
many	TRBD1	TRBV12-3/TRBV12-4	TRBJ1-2	CASSLGQGAGGYTF	TGTGCCAGCAGTTTGGGCCAGGGGGCAGGTGGCTACACCTTC
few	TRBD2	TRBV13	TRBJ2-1	CASSSRLAGGTYNEQFF	TGTGCCAGCAGCTCCAGACTAGCGGGAGGGACCTACAATGAGCAGTTCTTC
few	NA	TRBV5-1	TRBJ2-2	CASSSGNTGELFF	TGCGCCAGCAGCTCAGGGAACACCGGGGAGCTGTTTTTT
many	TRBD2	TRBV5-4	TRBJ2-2	CASSKAGGHTGELFF	TGTGCCAGTTCTAAAGCGGGAGGGCACACCGGGGAGCTGTTTTTT
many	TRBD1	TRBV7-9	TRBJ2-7	CASSAQGGTGEYEQYF	TGTGCCAGCAGCGCCCAAGGGGGGACAGGGGAATACGAGCAGTACTTC
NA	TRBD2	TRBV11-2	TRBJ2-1	CASRVSGRGSYNEQFF	TGTGCCAGCAGAGTTAGCGGGAGAGGATCCTACAATGAGCAGTTCTTC
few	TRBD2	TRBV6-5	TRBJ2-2	CASSYVVGRGGELFF	TGTGCCAGCAGTTACGTGGTGGGGAGGGGCGGGGAGCTGTTTTTT
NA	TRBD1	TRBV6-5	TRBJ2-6	CASSYRAPGQGNSGANVLTF	TGTGCCAGCAGTTACCGTGCCCCGGGACAGGGTAACTCTGGGGCCAACGTCCTGACTTTC
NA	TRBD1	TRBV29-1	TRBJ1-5	CSVAGTGGRQPQHF	TGCAGCGTGGCCGGGACAGGGGGCCGACAGCCCCAGCATTTT
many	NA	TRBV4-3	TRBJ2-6	CASSQDVGTGANVLTF	TGCGCCAGCAGCCAAGATGTGGGGACTGGGGCCAACGTCCTGACTTTC
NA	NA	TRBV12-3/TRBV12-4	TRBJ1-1	CASSAGAWNTEAFF	TGTGCCAGCAGTGCAGGGGCGTGGAACACTGAAGCTTTCTTT
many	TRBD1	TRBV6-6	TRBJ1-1	CASSYSRTGTTEAFF	TGTGCCAGCAGTTACTCGAGGACAGGGACGACTGAAGCTTTCTTT
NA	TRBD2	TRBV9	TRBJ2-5	CASRPGLAGKETQYF	TGTGCCAGCAGGCCGGGACTAGCGGGAAAGGAGACCCAGTACTTC
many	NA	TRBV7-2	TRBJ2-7	CASSLELASEQYF	TGTGCCAGCAGCTTAGAGTTAGCGAGCGAGCAGTACTTC
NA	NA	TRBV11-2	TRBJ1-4	CASSSQVASEKLFF	TGTGCCAGCAGCTCCCAGGTTGCAAGCGAAAAACTGTTTTTT
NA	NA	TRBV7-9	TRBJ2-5	CASSEPLRETQYF	TGTGCCAGCAGCGAACCCCTTAGGGAGACCCAGTACTTC
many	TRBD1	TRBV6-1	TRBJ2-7	CASRRSTGTYEQYF	TGTGCCAGCAGAAGATCGACAGGGACCTACGAGCAGTACTTC
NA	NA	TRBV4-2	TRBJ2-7	CASSHPSTTYEQYF	TGTGCCAGCAGCCATCCTAGCACTACCTACGAGCAGTACTTC
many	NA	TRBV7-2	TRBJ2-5	CASSRQQETQYF	TGTGCCAGCAGCCGCCAACAAGAGACCCAGTACTTC
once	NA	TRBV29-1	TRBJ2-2	CSVERRSEAGELFF	TGCAGCGTTGAAAGGCGCTCAGAGGCCGGGGAGCTGTTTTTT
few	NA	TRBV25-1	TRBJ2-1	CASSESLVQFF	TGTGCCAGCAGTGAATCACTAGTGCAGTTCTTC
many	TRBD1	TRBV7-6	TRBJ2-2	CASSSSPGQDLTGELFF	TGTGCCAGCAGCTCATCCCCAGGACAGGACCTCACCGGGGAGCTGTTTTTT
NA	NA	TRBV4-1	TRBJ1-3	CASSQRRGGSGNTIYF	TGCGCCAGCAGCCAACGGCGGGGAGGCTCTGGAAACACCATATATTTT
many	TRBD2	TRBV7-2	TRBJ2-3	CASSLTSGKRTDTQYF	TGTGCCAGCAGCTTGACTAGCGGGAAAAGAACAGATACGCAGTATTTT
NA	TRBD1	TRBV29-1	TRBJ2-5	CSAPGQAQETQYF	TGCAGCGCCCCAGGACAGGCTCAAGAGACCCAGTACTTC
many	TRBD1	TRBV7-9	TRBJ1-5	CASTGQGANQPQHF	TGTGCCAGCACCGGACAGGGGGCTAATCAGCCCCAGCATTTT
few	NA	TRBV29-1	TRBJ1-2	CSARDNRHYGYTF	TGCAGCGCCCGGGACAACCGGCACTATGGCTACACCTTC
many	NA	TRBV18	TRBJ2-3	CASSPQGTDTQYF	TGTGCCAGCTCACCACAGGGCACAGATACGCAGTATTTT
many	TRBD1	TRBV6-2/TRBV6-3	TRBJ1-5	CASSSRTGYQPQHF	TGTGCCAGCAGTTCACGGACAGGGTATCAGCCCCAGCATTTT
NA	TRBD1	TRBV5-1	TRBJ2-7	CASSSSGTAYEQYF	TGCGCCAGCAGTTCTTCCGGGACAGCCTACGAGCAGTACTTC
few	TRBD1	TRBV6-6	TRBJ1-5	CASSLPDRAYQPQHF	TGTGCCAGCAGTTTACCGGACAGGGCCTATCAGCCCCAGCATTTT
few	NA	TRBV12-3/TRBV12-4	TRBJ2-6	CASSPLGVGANVLTF	TGTGCCAGCAGCCCCTTAGGGGTTGGGGCCAACGTCCTGACTTTC
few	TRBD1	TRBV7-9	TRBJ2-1	CASSARDRGRNNEQFF	TGTGCCAGCAGCGCCCGGGACAGGGGGCGAAACAATGAGCAGTTCTTC
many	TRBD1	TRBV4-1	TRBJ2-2	CASSPKRTGDTGELFF	TGCGCCAGCAGCCCGAAACGGACAGGGGACACCGGGGAGCTGTTTTTT
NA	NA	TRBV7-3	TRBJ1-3	CASSLTGGAGNTIYF	TGTGCCAGCAGCTTAACGGGGGGAGCGGGAAACACCATATATTTT
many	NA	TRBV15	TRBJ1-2	CATSRTDSPNYGYTF	TGTGCCACCAGCAGGACGGACAGCCCTAACTATGGCTACACCTTC
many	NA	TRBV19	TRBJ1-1	CASKGTRNTEAFF	TGTGCCAGTAAAGGGACGCGGAACACTGAAGCTTTCTTT
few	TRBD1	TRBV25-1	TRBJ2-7	CASGTGTGVYEQYF	TGTGCCAGCGGGACCGGGACAGGAGTCTACGAGCAGTACTTC
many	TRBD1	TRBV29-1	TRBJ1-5	CSAQQGGDQPQHF	TGCAGCGCCCAACAGGGGGGAGATCAGCCCCAGCATTTT
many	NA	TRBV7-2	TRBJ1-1	CASRRTMNTEAFF	TGTGCCAGCAGGCGGACAATGAACACTGAAGCTTTCTTT
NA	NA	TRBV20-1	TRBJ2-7	CSARDPGTGRYEQYF	TGCAGTGCTAGAGATCCCGGGACCGGGCGCTACGAGCAGTACTTC
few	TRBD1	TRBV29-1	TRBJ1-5	CSVRLGQGNQPQHF	TGCAGCGTTCGGCTGGGACAGGGGAATCAGCCCCAGCATTTT
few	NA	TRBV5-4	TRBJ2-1	CASSLDRVVNEQFF	TGTGCCAGCAGCTTGGATAGGGTGGTAAATGAGCAGTTCTTC
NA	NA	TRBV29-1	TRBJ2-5	CSVQRAGSETQYF	TGCAGCGTTCAGAGGGCGGGAAGTGAGACCCAGTACTTC
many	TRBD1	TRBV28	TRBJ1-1	CASSRTGVNTEAFF	TGTGCCAGCAGCCGGACAGGGGTGAACACTGAAGCTTTCTTT
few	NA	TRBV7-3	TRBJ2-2	CASSFGAANTGELFF	TGTGCCAGCAGCTTCGGAGCCGCGAACACCGGGGAGCTGTTTTTT
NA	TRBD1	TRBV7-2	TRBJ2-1	CASSLQGGLGEQLF	TGTGCCAGCAGCCTACAGGGGGGTTTGGGTGAGCAGTTATTC
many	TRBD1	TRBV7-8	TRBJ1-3	CASSSYRGPRNTIYF	TGTGCCAGCAGCTCTTACAGGGGGCCAAGAAACACCATATATTTT
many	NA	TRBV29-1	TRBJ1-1	CSVAGAATEAFF	TGCAGCGTTGCAGGGGCGGCGACTGAAGCTTTCTTT
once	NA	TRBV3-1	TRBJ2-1	CASSQDYFHEQFF	TGTGCCAGCAGCCAAGATTACTTCCATGAGCAGTTCTTC
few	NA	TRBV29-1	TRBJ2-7	CSVAQGYEQYF	TGCAGCGTTGCGCAGGGCTACGAGCAGTACTTC
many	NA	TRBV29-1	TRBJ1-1	CSVDPRGKSGNTEAFF	TGCAGCGTTGACCCCCGGGGAAAATCGGGGAACACTGAAGCTTTCTTT
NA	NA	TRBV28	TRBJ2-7	CASSLMGEQYF	TGTGCCAGCAGTTTAATGGGGGAGCAGTACTTC
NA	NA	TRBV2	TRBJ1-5	CASSPARVSQPQHF	TGTGCCAGCAGCCCCGCCAGGGTGTCGCAGCCCCAGCATTTT
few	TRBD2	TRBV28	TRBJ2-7	CASSTPAGLAIYEQYF	TGTGCCAGCAGCACACCCGCGGGACTAGCGATTTACGAGCAGTACTTC
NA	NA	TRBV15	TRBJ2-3	CTTSRDGRVSTDTQYF	TGTACCACCAGCAGAGATGGCAGGGTGAGCACAGATACGCAGTATTTT
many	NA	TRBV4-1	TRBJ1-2	CASSQAGIYGYTF	TGCGCCAGCAGCCAAGCAGGAATCTATGGCTACACCTTC
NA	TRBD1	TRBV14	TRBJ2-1	CASSQGQGRINEQFF	TGTGCCAGCAGCCAAGGACAGGGGAGGATCAATGAGCAGTTCTTC
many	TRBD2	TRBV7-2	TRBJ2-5	CASSRLAGGYQETQYF	TGTGCCAGCAGCAGACTAGCGGGGGGCTACCAAGAGACCCAGTACTTC